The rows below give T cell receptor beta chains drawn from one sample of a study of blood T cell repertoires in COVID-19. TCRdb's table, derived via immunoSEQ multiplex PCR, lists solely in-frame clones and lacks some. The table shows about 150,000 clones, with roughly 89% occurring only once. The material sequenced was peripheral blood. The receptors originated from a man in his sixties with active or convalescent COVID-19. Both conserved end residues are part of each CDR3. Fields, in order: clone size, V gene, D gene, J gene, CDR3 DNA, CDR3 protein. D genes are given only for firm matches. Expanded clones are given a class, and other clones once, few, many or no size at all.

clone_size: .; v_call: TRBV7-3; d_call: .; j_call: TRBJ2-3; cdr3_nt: TGTGCCAGCAGCTTCGGGATCACAGATACGCAGTATTTT; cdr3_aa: CASSFGITDTQYF
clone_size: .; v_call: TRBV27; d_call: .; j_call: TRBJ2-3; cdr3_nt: TGTGCCAGCAGTTTTGGCGGGAAAGGCACAGATACGCAGTATTTT; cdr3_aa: CASSFGGKGTDTQYF
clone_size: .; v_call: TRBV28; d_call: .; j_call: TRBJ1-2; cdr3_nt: TGTGCCAGCAGTTTCCGGCGGGCCCTGGGGGGCTACACCTTC; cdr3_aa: CASSFRRALGGYTF
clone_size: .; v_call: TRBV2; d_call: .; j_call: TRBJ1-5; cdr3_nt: TGTGCCAGCAGACCGGACAGTTCCCAGCCCCAGCATTTT; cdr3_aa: CASRPDSSQPQHF
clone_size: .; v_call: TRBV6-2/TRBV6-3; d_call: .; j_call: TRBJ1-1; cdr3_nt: TGTGCCAGCAGTTGGAGACTGATGAACACTGAAGCTTTCTTT; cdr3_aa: CASSWRLMNTEAFF
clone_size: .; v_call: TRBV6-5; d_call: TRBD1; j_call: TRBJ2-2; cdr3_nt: TGTGCCAGCAGTTCGACAGGGCTTGGGGGGGAGCTGTTTTTT; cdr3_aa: CASSSTGLGGELFF
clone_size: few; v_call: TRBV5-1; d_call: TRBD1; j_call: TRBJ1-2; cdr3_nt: TGCGCCAGCAGCATATCCGGGACAGCAGCCTATGGCTACACCTTC; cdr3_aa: CASSISGTAAYGYTF
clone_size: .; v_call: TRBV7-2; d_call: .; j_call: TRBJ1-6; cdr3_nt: TGTGCCAGCAGCTCCTGGGGGGGCTATTCACCCCTCCACTTT; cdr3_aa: CASSSWGGYSPLHF
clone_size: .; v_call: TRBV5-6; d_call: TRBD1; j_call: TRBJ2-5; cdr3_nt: TGTGCCAGCACGCGGTACCGGGACAGGGGCTTGAGGGAAGAGACCCAGTACTTC; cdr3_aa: CASTRYRDRGLREETQYF
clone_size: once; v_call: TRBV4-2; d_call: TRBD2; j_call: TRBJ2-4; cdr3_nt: TGTGCCAGCAGCCAACCCTCTTTAGCGGGAAAAAACATTCAGTACTTC; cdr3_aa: CASSQPSLAGKNIQYF
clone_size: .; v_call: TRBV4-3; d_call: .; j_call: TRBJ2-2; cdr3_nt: TGCGCCAGCAGCCAAGATCTTTTGGGAGGAGGGAATACCGGGGAGCTGTTTTTT; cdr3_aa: CASSQDLLGGGNTGELFF
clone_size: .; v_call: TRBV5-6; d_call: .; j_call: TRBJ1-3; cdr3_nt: TGTGCCAGCAGCTTGGTAGTTAGGGGTTCTGGAAACACCATATATTTT; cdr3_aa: CASSLVVRGSGNTIYF
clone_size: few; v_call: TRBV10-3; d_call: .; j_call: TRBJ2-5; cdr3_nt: TGTGCCATCAGTGAAGCGTCAGGGATGGAGACCCAGTACTTC; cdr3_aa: CAISEASGMETQYF
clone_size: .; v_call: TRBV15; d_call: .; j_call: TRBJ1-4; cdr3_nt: TGTGCCACCAGCAGTGAGGGGGCAACTAATGAAAAACTGTTTTTT; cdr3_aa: CATSSEGATNEKLFF
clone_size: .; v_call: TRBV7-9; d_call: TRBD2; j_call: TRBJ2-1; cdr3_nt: TGTGCCAGCAGCTCCCCCGGGACTAGAAACGAAGACAATGAGCAGTTCTTC; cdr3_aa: CASSSPGTRNEDNEQFF
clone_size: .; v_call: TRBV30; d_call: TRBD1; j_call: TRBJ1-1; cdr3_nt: TGTGCCTGGAGTGTCAGGGGGCGGACTGAAGCTTTCTTT; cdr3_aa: CAWSVRGRTEAFF
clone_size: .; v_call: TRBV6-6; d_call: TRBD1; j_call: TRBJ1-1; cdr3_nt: TGTGCCAGCACTGGACAGGGAGGCACTGAAGCTTTCTTT; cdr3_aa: CASTGQGGTEAFF
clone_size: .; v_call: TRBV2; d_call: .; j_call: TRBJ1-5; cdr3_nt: TGTGCCAGCAGTCCAAGGGGGACAAGCAATCAGCCCCAGCATTTT; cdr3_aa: CASSPRGTSNQPQHF
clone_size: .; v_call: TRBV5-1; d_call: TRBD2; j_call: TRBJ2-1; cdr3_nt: TGCGCCAGCAGCCGAGACCCGGGACTAGCGGGTACCTACAATGAGCAGTTCTTC; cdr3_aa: CASSRDPGLAGTYNEQFF
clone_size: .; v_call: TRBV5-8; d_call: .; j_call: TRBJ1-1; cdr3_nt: TGTGCCAGCAGCTTGAGACAGCTGATGAACACTGAAGCTTTCTTT; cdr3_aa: CASSLRQLMNTEAFF
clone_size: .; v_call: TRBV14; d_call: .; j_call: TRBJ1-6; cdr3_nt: TGTGCCAGCAGCCAACAGGGGTCATATAATTCACCCCTCCACTTT; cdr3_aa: CASSQQGSYNSPLHF
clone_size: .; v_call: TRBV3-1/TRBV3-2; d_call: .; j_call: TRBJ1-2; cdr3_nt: TGTGCCAGCAGCCAAGACTTCCGGGTCCCCAACTATGGCTACACCTTC; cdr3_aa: CASSQDFRVPNYGYTF
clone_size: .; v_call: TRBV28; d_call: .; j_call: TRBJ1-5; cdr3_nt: TGTGCCAGCAGGACAGTCGGCAATCAGCCCCAGCATTTT; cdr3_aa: CASRTVGNQPQHF
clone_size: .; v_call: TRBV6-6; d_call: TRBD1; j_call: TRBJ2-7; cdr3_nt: TGTGCCAGCAGTTACTCGATTGGGACAGGGGTGTTCGAGCAGTACTTC; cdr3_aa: CASSYSIGTGVFEQYF
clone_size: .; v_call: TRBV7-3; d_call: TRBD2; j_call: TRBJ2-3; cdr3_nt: TGTGCCAGCAGCCCCCGAGCGGGGGTTGATACGCAGTATTTT; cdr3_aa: CASSPRAGVDTQYF
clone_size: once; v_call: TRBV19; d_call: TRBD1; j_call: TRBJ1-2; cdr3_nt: TGTGCCAGTAGTGAACGACAGGGCCTGAACTATGGCTACACCTTC; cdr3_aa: CASSERQGLNYGYTF
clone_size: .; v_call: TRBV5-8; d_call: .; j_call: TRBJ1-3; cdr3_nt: TGTGCCAGCAGCTTGAGTCAGGGAAGAAACACCATATATTTT; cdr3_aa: CASSLSQGRNTIYF
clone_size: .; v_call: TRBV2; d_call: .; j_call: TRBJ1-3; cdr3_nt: TGTGCCAGCAGTTCTCAGGGCCAGGACACCATATATTTT; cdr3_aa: CASSSQGQDTIYF
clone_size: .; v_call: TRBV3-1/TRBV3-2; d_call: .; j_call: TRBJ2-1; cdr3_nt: TGTGCCAGCAGGCCCAGAACAGGGTTGGGTAATGAGCAGTTCTTC; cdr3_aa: CASRPRTGLGNEQFF
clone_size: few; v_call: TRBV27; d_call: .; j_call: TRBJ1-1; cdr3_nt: TGTGCCAGCAGTTTAAGGCAGGGCAGCACTGAAGCTTTCTTT; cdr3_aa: CASSLRQGSTEAFF
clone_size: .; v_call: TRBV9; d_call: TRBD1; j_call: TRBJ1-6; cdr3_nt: TGTGCCAGCCGGCCTACAGGGGGTCACAATTCACCCCTCCACTTT; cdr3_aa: CASRPTGGHNSPLHF
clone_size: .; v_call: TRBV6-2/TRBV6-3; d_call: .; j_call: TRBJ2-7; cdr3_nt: TGTGCCAGCAGCCCAGGACATCTCACCACCTACGAGCAGTACTTC; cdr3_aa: CASSPGHLTTYEQYF
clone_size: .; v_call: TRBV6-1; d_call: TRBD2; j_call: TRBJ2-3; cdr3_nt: TGTGCCAGCAGTGCTAGCGGAGGGAGAGCAGATACGCAGTATTTT; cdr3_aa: CASSASGGRADTQYF
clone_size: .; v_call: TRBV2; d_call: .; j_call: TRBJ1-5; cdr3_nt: TGTGCCAGCGCGACCAGCGGCCAGCCCCAGCATTTT; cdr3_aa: CASATSGQPQHF
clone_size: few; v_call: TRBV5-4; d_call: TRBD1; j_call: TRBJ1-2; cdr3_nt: TGTGCCAGCAGCCCACTCGGACAGGGTTTAGGTGGCTACACCTTC; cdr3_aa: CASSPLGQGLGGYTF
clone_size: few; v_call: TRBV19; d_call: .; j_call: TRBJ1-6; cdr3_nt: TGTGCCAGTAGTATTAGTCCGGACAGCTTCTATTCACCCCTCCACTTT; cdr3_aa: CASSISPDSFYSPLHF
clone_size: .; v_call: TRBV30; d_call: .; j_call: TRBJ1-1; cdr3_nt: TGTGCCTGGAGCCATTTGACACGTTCCCGGGGGGCCACTGAAGCTTTCTTT; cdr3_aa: CAWSHLTRSRGATEAFF
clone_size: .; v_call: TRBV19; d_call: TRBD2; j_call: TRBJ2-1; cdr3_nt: TGTGCCAGTAGTATACTTCTAGCGGGAGCCTCCTACAATGAGCAGTTCTTC; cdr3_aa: CASSILLAGASYNEQFF
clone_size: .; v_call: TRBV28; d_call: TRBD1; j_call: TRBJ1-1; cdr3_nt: TGTGCCAGCAGGCTGACAGGGGCACAACGGGATGAAGCTTTCTTT; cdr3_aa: CASRLTGAQRDEAFF
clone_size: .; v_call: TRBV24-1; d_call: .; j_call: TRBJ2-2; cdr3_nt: TGTGCCACCGAGGGCTGGAGGGTGCCTAGGCCCGGGGAGCTGTTTTTT; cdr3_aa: CATEGWRVPRPGELFF
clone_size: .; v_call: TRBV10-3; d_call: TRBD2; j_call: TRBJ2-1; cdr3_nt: TGTGCCATCAGTGAGTTTACCGGGAGGGGAAATGAGCAGTTCTTC; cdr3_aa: CAISEFTGRGNEQFF
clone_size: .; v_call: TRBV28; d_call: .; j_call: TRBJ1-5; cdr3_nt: TGTGCCAGCAGTTTTGTTGGAGTGGCTCAGCCCCAGCATTTT; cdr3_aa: CASSFVGVAQPQHF
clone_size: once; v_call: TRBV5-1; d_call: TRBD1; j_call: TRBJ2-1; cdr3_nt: TGCGCCAGCAGCTCGGGAAACACCGGGACAGTAAACAATGAGCAGTTCTTC; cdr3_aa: CASSSGNTGTVNNEQFF
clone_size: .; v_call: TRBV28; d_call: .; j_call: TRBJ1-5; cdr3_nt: TGTGCCAGCAGTCCACGGGGGGCCCTTAAGCAGCATTTT; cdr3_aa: CASSPRGALKQHF
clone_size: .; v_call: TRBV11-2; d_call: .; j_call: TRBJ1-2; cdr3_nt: TGTGCCAGCAGCTTAGATACCGGGGGTGGTGGCTACACCTTC; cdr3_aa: CASSLDTGGGGYTF
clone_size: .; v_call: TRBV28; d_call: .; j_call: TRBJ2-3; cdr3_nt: TGTGCCACCGGAACCAGACTGGAACGAACTAGCACAGATACGCAGTATTTT; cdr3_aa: CATGTRLERTSTDTQYF
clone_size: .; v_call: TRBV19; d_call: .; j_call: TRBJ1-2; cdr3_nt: TGTGCCAGTAGTATAAAGGGAGCTAACTATGGCTACACCTTC; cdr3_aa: CASSIKGANYGYTF
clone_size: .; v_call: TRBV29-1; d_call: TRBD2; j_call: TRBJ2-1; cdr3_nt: TGCAGCGTTGAAGCGGGGGGACTAGCGGGATACAATGAGCAGTTCTTC; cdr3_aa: CSVEAGGLAGYNEQFF
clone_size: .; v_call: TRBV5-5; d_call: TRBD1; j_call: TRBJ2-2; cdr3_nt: TGTGCCAGCAGCCCCAGGGGGCAGAACACCGGGGAGCTGTTTTTT; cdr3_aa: CASSPRGQNTGELFF
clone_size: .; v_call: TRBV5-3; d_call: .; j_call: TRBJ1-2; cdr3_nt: TGTGCCAGAAGCTTCCGGACAGAGCCGAACTATGGCTACACCTTC; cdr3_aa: CARSFRTEPNYGYTF
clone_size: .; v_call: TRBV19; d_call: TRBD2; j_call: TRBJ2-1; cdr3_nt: TGTGCCAGTAGCAAGCGGGAGAGCTCCTACAATGAGCAGTTCTTC; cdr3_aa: CASSKRESSYNEQFF
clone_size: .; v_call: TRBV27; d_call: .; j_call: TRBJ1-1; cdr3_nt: TGTGCCGTCCTTCGGAACACTGAAGCTTTCTTT; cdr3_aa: CAVLRNTEAFF
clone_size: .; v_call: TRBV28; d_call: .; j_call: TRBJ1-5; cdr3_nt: TGTGCCAGCAGCGGACTGAATAGCAATCAGCCCCAGCATTTT; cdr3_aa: CASSGLNSNQPQHF
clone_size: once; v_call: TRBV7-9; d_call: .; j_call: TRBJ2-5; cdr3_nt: TGTGCCAGCAGCTTAGGTTGGACAGCCACTCAAGAGACCCAGTACTTC; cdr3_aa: CASSLGWTATQETQYF
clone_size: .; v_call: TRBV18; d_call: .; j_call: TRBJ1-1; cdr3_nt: TGTGCCAGCTCCCAGGGAGGGGTGAACACTGAAGCTTTCTTT; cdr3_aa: CASSQGGVNTEAFF